A selection of T cell receptor beta chains follows, all from one sample in a study of siplizumab effects on memory and regulatory T cells. Generated by immunoSEQ multiplex PCR, the TCRdb table keeps only in-frame clones and is missing some. The sample yields about 12,000 clones, 40% seen once. Their antigen targets remain unknown. Material for sequencing was CFSE-low (dividing) CD8+ T cells sorted from an allogeneic mixed lymphocyte reaction. Every receptor here comes from a human donor in good health; the cells came from an allogeneic mixed lymphocyte reaction. Each CDR3 is given with its conserved first and last residue. The D gene is left open where the match is weak. Part of the rows lack a size; the others show once, few, many or a class for expanded clones.

CASRQGVSYGYTF | TGTGCCAGCAGGCAGGGGGTTAGTTATGGCTACACCTTC | TRBJ1-2 | TRBD1 | NA | TRBV27
CASSFRGTGELFF | TGTGCCAGCAGCTTTCGGGGAACCGGGGAGCTGTTTTTT | TRBJ2-2 | NA | medium-sized | TRBV5-4
CASSGQGAGTEAFF | TGTGCCAGCAGCGGACAGGGGGCTGGCACTGAAGCTTTCTTT | TRBJ1-1 | TRBD1 | few | TRBV13
CASRPLGGRYEQYF | TGTGCCAGCAGGCCCTTGGGGGGCAGATACGAGCAGTACTTC | TRBJ2-7 | NA | NA | TRBV27
CASRDLMNTGELFF | TGTGCCAGCAGGGACCTAATGAACACCGGGGAGCTGTTTTTT | TRBJ2-2 | NA | NA | TRBV19
CASSQEAWGTSGEQYF | TGCGCCAGCAGCCAAGAGGCTTGGGGTACCTCTGGGGAGCAGTACTTC | TRBJ2-7 | NA | few | TRBV4-3
CSVDSGMEQYF | TGCAGCGTTGACAGTGGCATGGAGCAGTACTTC | TRBJ2-7 | NA | few | TRBV29-1
CASSLYPINYGYTF | TGTGCCAGCAGTTTATATCCCATTAACTATGGCTACACCTTC | TRBJ1-2 | NA | NA | TRBV28
CASSVVSSLAGDYNEQFF | TGTGCCAGCAGCGTAGTCTCATCTCTAGCGGGTGACTACAATGAGCAGTTCTTC | TRBJ2-1 | TRBD2 | few | TRBV9
CASSATSRNEQFF | TGTGCCAGCAGCGCCACTAGCAGGAATGAGCAGTTCTTC | TRBJ2-1 | NA | few | TRBV7-8
CASSPPGDQGLNTEAFF | TGTGCCAGCAGCCCCCCCGGGGACCAGGGACTGAACACTGAAGCTTTCTTT | TRBJ1-1 | NA | NA | TRBV7-9
CASSFSPDSTDTQYF | TGTGCCAGCAGCTTTAGCCCAGATAGCACAGATACGCAGTATTTT | TRBJ2-3 | NA | NA | TRBV7-3
CASRDRIYPYEQYF | TGTGCCAGCAGGGACAGGATCTACCCCTACGAGCAGTACTTC | TRBJ2-7 | TRBD1 | NA | TRBV27
CASLIQDRRWTQYF | TGTGCCAGTCTCATCCAGGACAGGCGGTGGACCCAGTACTTC | TRBJ2-5 | TRBD1 | NA | TRBV6-1
CASSFSSGYEKLFF | TGTGCCAGCAGCTTCTCGTCCGGGTATGAAAAACTGTTTTTT | TRBJ1-4 | NA | NA | TRBV11-1
CASSVAGDSYNEQFF | TGTGCCAGCAGCGTAGCTGGGGATTCATACAATGAGCAGTTCTTC | TRBJ2-1 | NA | NA | TRBV9
CASSLWSDRGDQETQYF | TGTGCCAGCAGCTTATGGTCCGACAGGGGAGACCAAGAGACCCAGTACTTC | TRBJ2-5 | TRBD1 | NA | TRBV11-3
CASSLDGGNTIYF | TGTGCCAGCAGCTTGGATGGTGGAAACACCATATATTTT | TRBJ1-3 | NA | few | TRBV5-8
CASSQVPGSEQYF | TGCGCCAGCAGCCAAGTTCCGGGTAGCGAGCAGTACTTC | TRBJ2-7 | NA | few | TRBV4-1
CASSRDGNTGDTQYF | TGTGCCTCAAGTCGGGACGGGAACACAGGGGATACGCAGTATTTT | TRBJ2-3 | NA | NA | TRBV19
CASSPRGIGYGYTF | TGTGCCAGCAGTCCCAGGGGAATAGGCTATGGCTACACCTTC | TRBJ1-2 | NA | medium-sized | TRBV27